The rows below give T cell receptor beta chains drawn from one sample of a study of neoadjuvant anti-PD-1 for oral cavity cancer. Method: immunoSEQ multiplex PCR; TCRdb's copy keeps in-frame clones and lacks some. The repertoire includes approximately 67,000 clones, around four fifths of them detected once, and 3.4% sits in the top ten. The source material was PBMCs, sampled before nivolumab (anti-PD-1) treatment. All receptors derive from a person aged 35 to 85 with oral cavity squamous cell carcinoma. The CDR3 runs from the conserved cysteine through the conserved F or W. A D gene is named only where the DNA matches it firmly. Clone size, where shown, is once, few, many, or a class for clones that have expanded.

d_call,clone_size,v_call,j_call,cdr3_aa,cdr3_nt
.,.,TRBV30,TRBJ1-1,CAWSVGRGNTEAFF,TGTGCCTGGAGTGTGGGGAGGGGGAACACTGAAGCTTTCTTT
.,.,TRBV21-1,TRBJ2-7,CASSKQWQASYEQYF,TGTGCCAGCAGCAAACAGTGGCAGGCCTCCTACGAGCAGTACTTC
.,once,TRBV27,TRBJ1-2,CASSYTSAGGYTF,TGTGCCAGCAGTTACACCTCTGCAGGTGGCTACACCTTC
.,.,TRBV28,TRBJ2-1,CASSSWTSYNEQFF,TGTGCCAGCAGTTCGTGGACCTCCTACAATGAGCAGTTCTTC
.,.,TRBV6-5,TRBJ2-7,CASSYTRRRAIEQYF,TGTGCCAGCAGTTACACTCGTAGAAGGGCGATCGAGCAGTACTTC
.,.,TRBV6-4,TRBJ1-1,CASSPRANVVTEAFF,TGTGCCAGCAGTCCACGAGCGAACGTCGTCACTGAAGCTTTCTTT
.,.,TRBV5-1,TRBJ2-2,CASSPDTLNTGELFF,TGCGCCAGCAGCCCGGACACCCTGAACACCGGGGAGCTGTTTTTT
.,.,TRBV27,TRBJ2-7,CASSLSQGGYEQYF,TGTGCCAGCAGTCTATCGCAGGGTGGCTACGAGCAGTACTTC
.,.,TRBV27,TRBJ2-3,CASSDEPSRFGDTQYF,TGTGCCAGCAGTGATGAGCCCTCCCGATTCGGGGATACGCAGTATTTT
.,.,TRBV6-5,TRBJ1-2,CASSTNPYGYTF,TGTGCCAGCAGCACCAATCCCTATGGCTACACCTTC
TRBD2,.,TRBV7-9,TRBJ2-7,CASSLPRTGGSSYEQYF,TGTGCCAGCAGCTTACCCCGCACGGGGGGAAGCTCCTACGAGCAGTACTTC
.,.,TRBV9,TRBJ1-1,CASSGTGTRTEGTEAFF,TGTGCCAGCAGCGGAACCGGGACGAGAACTGAGGGCACTGAAGCTTTCTTT
.,.,TRBV12-5,TRBJ1-5,CASGLVNSQPQHF,TGTGCTAGTGGTTTGGTCAACAGTCAGCCCCAGCATTTT
TRBD1,once,TRBV5-1,TRBJ2-2,CASSRAGQDTWNTGELFF,TGCGCCAGCAGCCGGGCGGGACAGGACACCTGGAACACCGGGGAGCTGTTTTTT
.,.,TRBV6-1,TRBJ2-3,CASLEGSPKEDTQYF,TGTGCCAGCCTGGAGGGCTCCCCAAAGGAAGATACGCAGTATTTT
.,.,TRBV6-6,TRBJ1-1,CASNPMGGTEAFF,TGTGCCAGCAACCCCATGGGGGGTACTGAAGCTTTCTTT
.,.,TRBV10-3,TRBJ2-1,CAISEEGGSYNEQFF,TGTGCCATCAGTGAGGAGGGGGGCTCCTACAATGAGCAGTTCTTC
.,.,TRBV7-8,TRBJ2-7,CASSLRAPSYEQYF,TGTGCCAGCAGCTTAAGGGCCCCCTCCTACGAGCAGTACTTC
TRBD1,once,TRBV6-5,TRBJ2-7,CASSRTGTTYEQYF,TGTGCCAGCAGTCGGACAGGAACCACCTACGAGCAGTACTTC
TRBD1,.,TRBV14,TRBJ1-1,CASSQDMWGTGETEAFF,TGTGCCAGCAGCCAAGATATGTGGGGGACAGGGGAGACTGAAGCTTTCTTT
.,.,TRBV4-1,TRBJ2-1,CASSQVESSYNEQFF,TGCGCCAGCAGCCAAGTTGAAAGCTCCTACAATGAGCAGTTCTTC
TRBD1,.,TRBV29-1,TRBJ1-2,CSVAGQNYGYTF,TGCAGCGTGGCGGGACAGAACTATGGCTACACCTTC
.,.,TRBV2,TRBJ1-6,CASGHRDSYNSPLHF,TGTGCCAGCGGACACAGGGATTCCTATAATTCACCCCTCCACTTT
.,.,TRBV5-6,TRBJ2-3,CASSLPGLRGTDTQYF,TGTGCCAGCAGCTTGCCTGGACTCCGTGGCACAGATACGCAGTATTTT
.,.,TRBV19,TRBJ2-5,CASSIRQQETQYF,TGTGCCAGTAGTATAAGGCAGCAAGAGACCCAGTACTTC
TRBD1,.,TRBV6-6,TRBJ2-5,CATLSTTGGKETQYF,TGTGCCACCCTTTCCACGACAGGGGGAAAAGAGACCCAGTACTTC
.,few,TRBV6-1,TRBJ1-2,CASRRQTEGYGYTF,TGTGCCAGCAGGCGACAAACGGAGGGCTATGGCTACACCTTC
.,.,TRBV21-1,TRBJ1-1,CASSRRRRDF,TGTGCCAGCAGCAGGCGGAGACGGGACTTT
.,.,TRBV19,TRBJ2-1,CASKPTDSRNEQFF,TGTGCCAGTAAGCCTACAGACTCCCGCAATGAGCAGTTCTTC
TRBD1,few,TRBV6-1,TRBJ1-3,CASSASDRVATIYF,TGTGCCAGCAGTGCCTCCGACAGGGTGGCCACCATATATTTT
.,.,TRBV11-2,TRBJ1-2,CASSLGPYGYTF,TGTGCCAGCAGCTTAGGACCCTATGGCTACACCTTC
TRBD1,.,TRBV12-5,TRBJ1-1,CASGLVLAGGGTEAFF,TGTGCTAGTGGTTTGGTACTAGCAGGGGGCGGCACTGAAGCTTTCTTT
.,.,TRBV7-9,TRBJ1-5,CASSLGTGLGRNQPQHF,TGTGCCAGCAGCTTAGGAACAGGGCTGGGGAGAAATCAGCCCCAGCATTTT
.,.,TRBV5-1,TRBJ2-3,CASSLAGEDTQYF,TGCGCCAGCAGCTTGGCCGGGGAAGATACGCAGTATTTT
TRBD1,.,TRBV14,TRBJ2-5,CASSQQQGAGETQYF,TGTGCCAGCAGCCAACAACAGGGGGCGGGAGAGACCCAGTACTTC
.,.,TRBV9,TRBJ1-2,CASSVGIIGTWTPGYGYTF,TGTGCCAGCAGCGTAGGAATTATAGGGACATGGACCCCCGGCTATGGCTACACCTTC
.,.,TRBV9,TRBJ2-2,CASSVGFSPNTGELFF,TGTGCCAGCAGCGTAGGTTTTAGCCCAAACACCGGGGAGCTGTTTTTT
TRBD1,.,TRBV9,TRBJ2-7,CASSETGTGMYEQYF,TGTGCCAGCAGCGAGACCGGGACAGGGATGTACGAGCAGTACTTC
TRBD1,.,TRBV11-2,TRBJ2-7,CASSLNSGGDEQYF,TGTGCCAGCAGCCTAAACTCAGGGGGAGACGAGCAGTACTTC
.,.,TRBV7-3,TRBJ1-1,CASSPQGANTEAFF,TGTGCCAGCAGCCCTCAGGGAGCGAACACTGAAGCTTTCTTT
.,.,TRBV9,TRBJ1-5,CASSVGSGLQPQHF,TGTGCCAGCAGCGTAGGGTCGGGGCTCCAGCCCCAGCATTTT
TRBD2,.,TRBV7-9,TRBJ2-1,CASSTLAGEILNEQFF,TGTGCCAGCAGCACACTAGCGGGGGAGATTCTAAATGAGCAGTTCTTC
TRBD2,.,TRBV7-9,TRBJ2-2,CASRTQIAGANTGELFF,TGTGCCAGCAGAACTCAAATAGCGGGAGCTAACACCGGGGAGCTGTTTTTT
.,.,TRBV5-1,TRBJ1-2,CASSPGFSGGYTF,TGCGCCAGCAGCCCGGGGTTTAGTGGTGGCTACACCTTC